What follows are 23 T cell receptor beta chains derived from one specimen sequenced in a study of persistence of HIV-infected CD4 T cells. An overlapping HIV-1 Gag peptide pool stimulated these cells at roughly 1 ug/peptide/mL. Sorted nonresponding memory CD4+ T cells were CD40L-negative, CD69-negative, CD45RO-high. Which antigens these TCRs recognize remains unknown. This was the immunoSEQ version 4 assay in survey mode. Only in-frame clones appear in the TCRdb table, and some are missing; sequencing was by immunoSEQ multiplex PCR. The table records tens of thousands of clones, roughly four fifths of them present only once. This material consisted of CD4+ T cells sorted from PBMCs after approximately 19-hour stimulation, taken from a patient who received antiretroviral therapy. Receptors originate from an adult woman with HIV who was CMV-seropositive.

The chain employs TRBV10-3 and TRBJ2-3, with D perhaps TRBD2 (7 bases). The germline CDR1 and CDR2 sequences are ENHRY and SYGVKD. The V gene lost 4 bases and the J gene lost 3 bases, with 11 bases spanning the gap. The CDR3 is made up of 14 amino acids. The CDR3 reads CAISGRGPTDTQYF. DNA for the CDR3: TGTGCCATCAGTGGGCGGGGGCCGACAGATACGCAGTATTTT.

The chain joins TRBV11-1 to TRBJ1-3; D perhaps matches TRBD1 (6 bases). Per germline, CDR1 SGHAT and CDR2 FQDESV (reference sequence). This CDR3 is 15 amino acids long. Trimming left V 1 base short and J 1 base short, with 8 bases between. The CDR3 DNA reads TGTGCCAGCAGCTTAGACGACAGGTCTGGAAACACCATATATTTT. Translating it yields CASSLDDRSGNTIYF. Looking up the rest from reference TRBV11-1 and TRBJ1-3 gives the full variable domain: EAEVAQSPRYKITEKSQAVAFWCDPISGHATLYWYRQILGQGPELLVQFQDESVVDDSQLPKDRFSAERLKGVDSTLKIQPAELGDSAMYLCASSLDDRSGNTIYFGEGSWLTVV.

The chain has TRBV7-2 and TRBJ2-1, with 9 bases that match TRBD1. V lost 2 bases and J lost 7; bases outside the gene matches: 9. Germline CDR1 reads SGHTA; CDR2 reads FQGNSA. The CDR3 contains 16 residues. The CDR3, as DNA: TGTGCCAGCAGCTTACGGGGACAGGGAGGAAGGAATGAGCAGTTCTTC. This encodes CASSLRGQGGRNEQFF.

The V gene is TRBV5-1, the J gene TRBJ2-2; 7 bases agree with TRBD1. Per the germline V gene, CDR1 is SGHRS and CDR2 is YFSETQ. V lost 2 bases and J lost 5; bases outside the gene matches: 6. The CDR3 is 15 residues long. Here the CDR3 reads CASSFEGGGTGELFF. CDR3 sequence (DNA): TGCGCCAGCAGCTTCGAAGGGGGCGGGACCGGGGAGCTGTTTTTT.

CDR3 in DNA: TGCGCCAGCAGCTTGGCCCAGGGAACGGAGGGCTACACCTTC. It is translated as CASSLAQGTEGYTF. The genes are TRBV5-1 and TRBJ1-2; D is possibly TRBD1 (5 bases). Germline lookup yields CDR1 SGHRS and CDR2 YFSETQ. Trimming removed 0 bases from V and 8 bases from J, with 14 bases in between. The CDR3 has 14 residues.

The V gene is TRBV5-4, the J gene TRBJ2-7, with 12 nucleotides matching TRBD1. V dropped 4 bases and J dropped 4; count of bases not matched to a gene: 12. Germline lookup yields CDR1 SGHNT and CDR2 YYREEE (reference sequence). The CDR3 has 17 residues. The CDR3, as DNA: TGTGCCAGCAGCCCGGGACAGGGGGCTGCCCTGGGGTACGAGCAGTACTTC. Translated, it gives CASSPGQGAALGYEQYF.

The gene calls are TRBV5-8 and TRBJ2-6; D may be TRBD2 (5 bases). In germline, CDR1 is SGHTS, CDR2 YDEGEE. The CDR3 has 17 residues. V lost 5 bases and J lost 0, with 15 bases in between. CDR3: CASRRTLSSSGANVLTF. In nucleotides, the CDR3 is TGTGCCAGCAGACGGACTCTCTCGAGCTCTGGGGCCAACGTCCTGACTTTC.

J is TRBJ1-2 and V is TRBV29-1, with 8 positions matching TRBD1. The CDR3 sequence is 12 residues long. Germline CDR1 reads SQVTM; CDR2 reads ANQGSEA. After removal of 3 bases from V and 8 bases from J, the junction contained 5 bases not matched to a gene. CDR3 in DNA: TGCAGCGTTGAGGGACAGGCGGTCGGCTACACCTTC. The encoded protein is CSVEGQAVGYTF.

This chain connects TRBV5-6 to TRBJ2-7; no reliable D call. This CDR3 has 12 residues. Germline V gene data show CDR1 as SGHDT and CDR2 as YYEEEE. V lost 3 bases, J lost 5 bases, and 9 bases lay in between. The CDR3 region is CASSYTSDEQYF. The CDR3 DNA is TGTGCCAGCAGCTATACGTCCGACGAGCAGTACTTC.

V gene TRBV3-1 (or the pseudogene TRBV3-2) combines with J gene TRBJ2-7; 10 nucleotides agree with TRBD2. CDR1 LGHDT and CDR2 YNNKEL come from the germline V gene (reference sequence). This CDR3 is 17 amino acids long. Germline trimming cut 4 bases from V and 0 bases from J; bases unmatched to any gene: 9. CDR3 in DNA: TGTGCCAGCAGCCCTAGCGGGGGCGTTTTCTTCTCCTACGAGCAGTACTTC. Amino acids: CASSPSGGVFFSYEQYF.

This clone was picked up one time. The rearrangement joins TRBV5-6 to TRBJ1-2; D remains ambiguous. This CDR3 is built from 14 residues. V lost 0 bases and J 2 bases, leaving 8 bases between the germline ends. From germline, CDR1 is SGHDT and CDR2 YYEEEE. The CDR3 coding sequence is TGTGCCAGCAGCTTGGGGTCCCTCAACTATGGCTACACCTTC. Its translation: CASSLGSLNYGYTF.

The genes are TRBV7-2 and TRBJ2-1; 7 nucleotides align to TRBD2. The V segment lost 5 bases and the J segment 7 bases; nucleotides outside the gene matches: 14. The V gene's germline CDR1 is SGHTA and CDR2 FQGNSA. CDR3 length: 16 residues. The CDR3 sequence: CASSKIRGVVQNEQFF. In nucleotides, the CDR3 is TGTGCCAGCAGCAAAATACGGGGGGTAGTGCAGAATGAGCAGTTCTTC.

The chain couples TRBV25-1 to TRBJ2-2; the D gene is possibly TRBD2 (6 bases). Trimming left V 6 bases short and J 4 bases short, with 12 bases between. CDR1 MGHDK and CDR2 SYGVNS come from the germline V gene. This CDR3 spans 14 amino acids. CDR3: CASRGGVRTGELFF. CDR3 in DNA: TGTGCCAGCAGAGGAGGGGTCCGCACCGGGGAGCTGTTTTTT.

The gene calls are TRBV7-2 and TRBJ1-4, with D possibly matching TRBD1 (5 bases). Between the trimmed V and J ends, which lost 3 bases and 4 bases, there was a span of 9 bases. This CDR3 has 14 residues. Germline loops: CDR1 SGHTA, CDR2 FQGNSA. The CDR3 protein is CASSFDSYNEKLFF. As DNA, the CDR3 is TGTGCCAGCAGCTTTGACAGTTATAATGAAAAACTGTTTTTT.

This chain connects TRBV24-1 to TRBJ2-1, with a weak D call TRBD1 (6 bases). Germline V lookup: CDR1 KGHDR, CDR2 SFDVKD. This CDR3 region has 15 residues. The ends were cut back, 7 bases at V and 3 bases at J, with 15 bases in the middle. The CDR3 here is CATRAGQQLYNEQFF. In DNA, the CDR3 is TGTGCCACCAGGGCCGGACAGCAACTCTACAATGAGCAGTTCTTC.

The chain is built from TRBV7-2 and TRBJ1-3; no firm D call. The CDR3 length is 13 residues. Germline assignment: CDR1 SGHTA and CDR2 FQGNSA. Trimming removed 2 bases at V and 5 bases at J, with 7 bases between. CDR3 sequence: CASSLPDRNTIYF. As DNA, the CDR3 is TGTGCCAGCAGCTTACCGGACCGAAACACCATATATTTT.

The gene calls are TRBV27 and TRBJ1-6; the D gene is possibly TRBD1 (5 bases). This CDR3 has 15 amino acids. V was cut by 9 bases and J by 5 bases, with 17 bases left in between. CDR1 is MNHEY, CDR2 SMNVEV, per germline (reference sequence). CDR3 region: CASLPGRTHNSPLHF. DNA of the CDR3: TGTGCCAGTCTACCGGGGCGGACGCATAATTCACCCCTCCACTTT.

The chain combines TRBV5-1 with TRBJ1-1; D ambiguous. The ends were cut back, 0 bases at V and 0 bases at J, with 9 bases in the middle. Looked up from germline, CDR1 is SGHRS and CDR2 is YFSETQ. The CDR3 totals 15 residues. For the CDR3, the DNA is TGCGCCAGCAGCTTGGGAGCCCTCATGAACACTGAAGCTTTCTTT. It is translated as CASSLGALMNTEAFF. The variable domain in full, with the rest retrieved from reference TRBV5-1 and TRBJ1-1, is KAGVTQTPRYLIKTRGQQVTLSCSPISGHRSVSWYQQTPGQGLQFLFEYFSETQRNKGNFPGRFSGRQFSNSRSEMNVSTLELGDSALYLCASSLGALMNTEAFFGQGTRLTVV.

The DNA of the CDR3 is TGCGCCAGCAGTGCACCGGGACGGACAATAAAGAACACTGAAGCTTTCTTT. Translating it yields CASSAPGRTIKNTEAFF. This sequence joins TRBV10-1 and TRBJ1-1; D is possibly TRBD1 (5 bases). The V and J ends lost 4 bases and 1 base respectively, with 19 bases between them. Germline assignment: CDR1 WNHNN and CDR2 SYGVQD (reference sequence). CDR3 length: 17 amino acids.

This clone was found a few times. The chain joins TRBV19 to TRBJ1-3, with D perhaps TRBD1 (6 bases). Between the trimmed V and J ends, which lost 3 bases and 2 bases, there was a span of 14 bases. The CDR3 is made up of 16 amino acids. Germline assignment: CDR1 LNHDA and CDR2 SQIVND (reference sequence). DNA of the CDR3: TGTGCCAGTAGTATGATAAAACAGGGAACTGGAAACACCATATATTTT. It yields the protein CASSMIKQGTGNTIYF.

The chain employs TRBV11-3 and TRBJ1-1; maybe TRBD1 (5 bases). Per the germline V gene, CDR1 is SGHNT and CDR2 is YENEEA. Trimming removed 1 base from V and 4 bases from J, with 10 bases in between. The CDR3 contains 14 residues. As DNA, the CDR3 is TGTGCCAGCAGCTTAGGAAGGGGATCCACTGAAGCTTTCTTT. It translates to CASSLGRGSTEAFF.

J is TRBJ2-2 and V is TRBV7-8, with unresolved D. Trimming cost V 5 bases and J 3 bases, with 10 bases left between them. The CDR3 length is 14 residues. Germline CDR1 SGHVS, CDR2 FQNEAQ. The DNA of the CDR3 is TGTGCCAGCAGCGTGGCAGAATACACCGGGGAGCTGTTTTTT. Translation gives CASSVAEYTGELFF. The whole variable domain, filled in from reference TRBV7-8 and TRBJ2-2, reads GAGVSQSPRYKVAKRGQDVALRCDPISGHVSLFWYQQALGQGPEFLTYFQNEAQLDKSGLPSDRFFAERPEGSVSTLKIQRTQQEDSAVYLCASSVAEYTGELFFGEGSRLTVL.

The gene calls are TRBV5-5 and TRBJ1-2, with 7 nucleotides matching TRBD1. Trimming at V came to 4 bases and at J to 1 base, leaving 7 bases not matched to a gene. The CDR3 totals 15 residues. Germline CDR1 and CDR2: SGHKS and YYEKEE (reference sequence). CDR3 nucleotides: TGTGCCAGCAGCACCTCATGGGACAGTAACTATGGCTACACCTTC. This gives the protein CASSTSWDSNYGYTF.